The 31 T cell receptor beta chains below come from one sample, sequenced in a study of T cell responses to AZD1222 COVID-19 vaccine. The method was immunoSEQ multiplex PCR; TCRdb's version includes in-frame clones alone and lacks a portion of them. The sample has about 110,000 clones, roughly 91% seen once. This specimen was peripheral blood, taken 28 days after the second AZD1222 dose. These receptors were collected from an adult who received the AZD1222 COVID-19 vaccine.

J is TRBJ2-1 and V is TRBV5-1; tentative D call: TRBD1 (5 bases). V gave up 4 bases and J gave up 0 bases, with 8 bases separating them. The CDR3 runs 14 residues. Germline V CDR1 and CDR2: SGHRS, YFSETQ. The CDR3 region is CASSRDSSYNEQFF. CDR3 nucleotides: TGCGCCAGCAGCCGTGACAGCTCCTACAATGAGCAGTTCTTC.

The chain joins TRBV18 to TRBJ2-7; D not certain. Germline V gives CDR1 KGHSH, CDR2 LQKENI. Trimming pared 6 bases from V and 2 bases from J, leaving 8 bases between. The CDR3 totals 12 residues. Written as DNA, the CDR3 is TGTGCCAGCTCCCCTGGGGCCTACGAGCAGTACTTC. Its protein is CASSPGAYEQYF.

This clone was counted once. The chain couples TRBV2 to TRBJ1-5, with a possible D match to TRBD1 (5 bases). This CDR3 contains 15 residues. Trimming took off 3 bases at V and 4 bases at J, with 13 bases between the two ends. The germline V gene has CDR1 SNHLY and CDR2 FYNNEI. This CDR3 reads CASSDGIGVNQPQHF. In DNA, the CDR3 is TGTGCCAGCAGTGACGGTATAGGGGTAAATCAGCCCCAGCATTTT.

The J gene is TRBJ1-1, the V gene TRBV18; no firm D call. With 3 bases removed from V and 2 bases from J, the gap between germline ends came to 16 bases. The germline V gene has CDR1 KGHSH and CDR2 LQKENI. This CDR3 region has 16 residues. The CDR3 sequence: CASSPPGKSINTEAFF. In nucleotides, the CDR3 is TGTGCCAGCTCACCCCCCGGTAAGAGTATAAACACTGAAGCTTTCTTT.

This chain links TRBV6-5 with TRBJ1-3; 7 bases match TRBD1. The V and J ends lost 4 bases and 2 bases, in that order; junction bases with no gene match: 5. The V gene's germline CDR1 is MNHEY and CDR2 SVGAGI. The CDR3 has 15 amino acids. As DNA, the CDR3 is TGTGCCAGCAGTTCCACCGGGACAGCTGGAAACACCATATATTTT. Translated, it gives CASSSTGTAGNTIYF.

The CDR3 is CAVGYSATNEKLFF. CDR3 DNA: TGTGCCGTGGGATACAGTGCAACTAATGAAAAACTGTTTTTT. V usage is TRBV25-1 and J usage is TRBJ1-4; D uncertain. From germline, CDR1 is MGHDK and CDR2 SYGVNS. The CDR3 sequence is 14 residues long. V lost 11 bases and J 0 bases, leaving 13 bases between the germline ends.

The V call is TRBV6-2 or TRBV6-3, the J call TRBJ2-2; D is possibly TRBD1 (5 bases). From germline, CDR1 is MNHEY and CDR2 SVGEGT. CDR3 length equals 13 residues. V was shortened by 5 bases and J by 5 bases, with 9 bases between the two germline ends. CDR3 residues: CASSQGNTGELFF. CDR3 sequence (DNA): TGTGCCAGCAGTCAGGGTAATACCGGGGAGCTGTTTTTT.

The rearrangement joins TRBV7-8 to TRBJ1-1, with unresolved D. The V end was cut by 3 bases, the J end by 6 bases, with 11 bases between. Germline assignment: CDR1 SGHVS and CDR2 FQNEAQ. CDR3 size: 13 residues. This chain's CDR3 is CASSLWAGAEAFF. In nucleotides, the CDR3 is TGTGCCAGCAGCTTGTGGGCGGGTGCTGAAGCTTTCTTT.

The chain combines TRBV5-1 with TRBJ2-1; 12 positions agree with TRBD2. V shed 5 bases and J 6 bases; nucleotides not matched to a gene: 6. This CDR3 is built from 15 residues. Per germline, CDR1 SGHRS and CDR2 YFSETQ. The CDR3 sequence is CASRTGLAGTNEQFF. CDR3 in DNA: TGCGCCAGCAGAACAGGACTAGCGGGGACCAATGAGCAGTTCTTC.

The DNA for the CDR3 is TGTGCCAGCAGCCGGGGGGGCGGGCAGACCCAGTACTTC. It translates to CASSRGGGQTQYF. J is TRBJ2-5 and V is TRBV11-3; 8 bases are a match to TRBD2. V trimming: 5 bases; J trimming: 6 bases; junction bases outside the gene matches: 5. The CDR3 is 13 amino acids. From germline, CDR1 is SGHNT and CDR2 YENEEA.

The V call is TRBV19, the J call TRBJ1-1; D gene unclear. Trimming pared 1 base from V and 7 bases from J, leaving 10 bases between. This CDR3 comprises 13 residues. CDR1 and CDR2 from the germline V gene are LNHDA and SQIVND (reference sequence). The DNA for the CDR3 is TGTGCCAGTAGTATAGTGCCTCGGGGTGAAGCTTTCTTT. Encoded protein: CASSIVPRGEAFF.

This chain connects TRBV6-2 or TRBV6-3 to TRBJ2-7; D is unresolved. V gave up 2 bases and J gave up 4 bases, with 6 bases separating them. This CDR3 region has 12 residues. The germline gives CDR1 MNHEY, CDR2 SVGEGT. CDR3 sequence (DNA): TGTGCCAGCAGTTACCCCGATTACGAGCAGTACTTC. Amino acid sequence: CASSYPDYEQYF.

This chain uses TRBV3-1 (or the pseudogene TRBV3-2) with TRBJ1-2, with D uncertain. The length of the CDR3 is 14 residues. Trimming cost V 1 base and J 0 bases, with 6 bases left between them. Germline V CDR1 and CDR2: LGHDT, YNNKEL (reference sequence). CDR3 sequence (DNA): TGTGCCAGCAGCCAAGGGAGGGCTAACTATGGCTACACCTTC. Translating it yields CASSQGRANYGYTF.

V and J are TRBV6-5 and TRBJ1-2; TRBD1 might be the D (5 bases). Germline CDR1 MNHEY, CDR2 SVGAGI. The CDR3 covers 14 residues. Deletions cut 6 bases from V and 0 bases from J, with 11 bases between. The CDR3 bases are TGTGCCAGCAGGGGAACAGGCTCTAACTATGGCTACACCTTC. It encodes CASRGTGSNYGYTF.

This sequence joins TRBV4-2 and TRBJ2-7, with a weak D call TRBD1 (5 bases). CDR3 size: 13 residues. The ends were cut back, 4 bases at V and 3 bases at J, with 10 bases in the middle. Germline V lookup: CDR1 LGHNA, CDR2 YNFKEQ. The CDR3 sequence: CASSLFDSYEQYF. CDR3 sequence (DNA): TGTGCCAGCAGCCTCTTCGACAGCTACGAGCAGTACTTC.

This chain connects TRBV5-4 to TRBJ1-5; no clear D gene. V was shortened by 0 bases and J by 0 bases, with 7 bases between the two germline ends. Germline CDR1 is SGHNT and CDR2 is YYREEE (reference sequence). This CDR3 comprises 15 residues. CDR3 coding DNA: TGTGCCAGCAGCTTGGGAGGGAATAGCAATCAGCCCCAGCATTTT. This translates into CASSLGGNSNQPQHF. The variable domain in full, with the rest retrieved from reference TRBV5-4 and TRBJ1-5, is ETGVTQSPTHLIKTRGQQVTLRCSSQSGHNTVSWYQQALGQGPQFIFQYYREEENGRGNFPPRFSGLQFPNYSSELNVNALELDDSALYLCASSLGGNSNQPQHFGDGTRLSIL.

CDR3 coding DNA: TGTGCCAGCAGTCAGGGGGCTTTTCGTGGGGAGCTGTTTTTT. This codes for CASSQGAFRGELFF. The genes are TRBV6-5 and TRBJ2-2; 8 positions match TRBD1. The V segment lost 5 bases and the J segment 8 bases; nucleotides outside the gene matches: 7. Germline V gives CDR1 MNHEY, CDR2 SVGAGI. The CDR3 sequence is 14 residues long.

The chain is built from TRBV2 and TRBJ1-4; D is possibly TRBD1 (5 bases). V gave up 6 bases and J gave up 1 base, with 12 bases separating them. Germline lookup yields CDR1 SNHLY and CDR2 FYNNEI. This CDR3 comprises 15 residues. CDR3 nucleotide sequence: TGTGCCAGCAGGACCCATCAGGGAACTAATGAAAAACTGTTTTTT. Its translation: CASRTHQGTNEKLFF.

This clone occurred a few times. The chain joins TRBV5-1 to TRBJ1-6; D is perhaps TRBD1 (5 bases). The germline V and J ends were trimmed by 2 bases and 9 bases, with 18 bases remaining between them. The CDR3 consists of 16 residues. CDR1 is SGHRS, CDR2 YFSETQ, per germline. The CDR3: CASSFGLTGRTSPLHF. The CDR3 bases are TGCGCCAGCAGCTTTGGGCTTACGGGACGCACTTCACCCCTCCACTTT.

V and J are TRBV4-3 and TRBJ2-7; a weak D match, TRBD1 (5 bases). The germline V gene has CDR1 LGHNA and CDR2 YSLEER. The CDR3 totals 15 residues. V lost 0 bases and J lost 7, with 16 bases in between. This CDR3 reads CASSQDGQGTGEQYF. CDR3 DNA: TGCGCCAGCAGCCAAGATGGGCAGGGTACTGGGGAGCAGTACTTC.

CDR3 region: CASSTTGLAGAQTQYF. The CDR3 DNA sequence: TGTGCCAGCAGCACTACTGGACTAGCGGGGGCCCAGACCCAGTACTTC. The rearrangement links TRBV11-1 to TRBJ2-5, with TRBD2 matching over 13 bases. This CDR3 has 16 residues. Germline V gene data show CDR1 as SGHAT and CDR2 as FQDESV (reference sequence). The V and J ends lost 5 bases and 6 bases, in that order; junction bases with no gene match: 9. Based on the CDR3 plus reference TRBV11-1 and TRBJ2-5, the full variable domain is EAEVAQSPRYKITEKSQAVAFWCDPISGHATLYWYRQILGQGPELLVQFQDESVVDDSQLPKDRFSAERLKGVDSTLKIQPAELGDSAMYLCASSTTGLAGAQTQYFGPGTRLLVL.

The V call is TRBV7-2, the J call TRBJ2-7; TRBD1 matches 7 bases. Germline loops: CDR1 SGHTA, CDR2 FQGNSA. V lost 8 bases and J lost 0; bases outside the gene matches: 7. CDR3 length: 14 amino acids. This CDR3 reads CASAEQGTSYEQYF. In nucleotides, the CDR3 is TGTGCCAGCGCGGAACAGGGGACCTCCTACGAGCAGTACTTC.

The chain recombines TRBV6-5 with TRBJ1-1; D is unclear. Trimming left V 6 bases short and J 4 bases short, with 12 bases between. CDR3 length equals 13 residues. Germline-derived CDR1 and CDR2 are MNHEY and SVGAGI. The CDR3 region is CASRRVLGTEAFF. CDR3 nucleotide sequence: TGTGCCAGCAGGAGGGTATTGGGCACTGAAGCTTTCTTT.

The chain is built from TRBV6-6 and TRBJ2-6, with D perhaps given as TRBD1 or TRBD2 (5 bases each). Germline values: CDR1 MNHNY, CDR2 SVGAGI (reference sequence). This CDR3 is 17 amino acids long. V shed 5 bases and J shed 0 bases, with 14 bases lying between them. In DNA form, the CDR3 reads TGTGCCAGCAGTCCTCGCCCGGGGCGCTCTGGGGCCAACGTCCTGACTTTC. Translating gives CASSPRPGRSGANVLTF.

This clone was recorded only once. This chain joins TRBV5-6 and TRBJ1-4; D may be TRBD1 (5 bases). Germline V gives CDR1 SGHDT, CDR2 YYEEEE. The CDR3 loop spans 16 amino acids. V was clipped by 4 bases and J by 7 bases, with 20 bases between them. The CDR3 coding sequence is TGTGCCAGCAGCGCGCGGGGGGTATTGGGGCTTGAAAAACTGTTTTTT. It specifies CASSARGVLGLEKLFF. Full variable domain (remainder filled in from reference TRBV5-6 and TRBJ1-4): DAGVTQSPTHLIKTRGQQVTLRCSPKSGHDTVSWYQQALGQGPQFIFQYYEEEERQRGNFPDRFSGHQFPNYSSELNVNALLLGDSALYLCASSARGVLGLEKLFFGSGTQLSVL.

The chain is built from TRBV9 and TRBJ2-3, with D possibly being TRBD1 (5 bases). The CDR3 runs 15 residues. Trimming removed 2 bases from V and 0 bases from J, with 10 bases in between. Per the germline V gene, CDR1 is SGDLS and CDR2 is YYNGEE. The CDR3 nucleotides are TGTGCCAGCAGCGTGCAGGGATCTAGCACAGATACGCAGTATTTT. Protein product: CASSVQGSSTDTQYF.

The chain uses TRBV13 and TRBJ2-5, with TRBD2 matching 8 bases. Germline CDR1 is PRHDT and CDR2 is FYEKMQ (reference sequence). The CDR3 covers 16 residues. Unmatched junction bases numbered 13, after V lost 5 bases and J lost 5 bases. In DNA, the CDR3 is TGTGCCAGCAGCCTCCGGCTCGGGACTAGTATTGAGACCCAGTACTTC. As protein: CASSLRLGTSIETQYF.

The CDR3 DNA is TGCGCCAGCAGCGAGCAGGTCCCGGGGACTGAAGCTTTCTTT. Encoded protein: CASSEQVPGTEAFF. The genes are TRBV5-1 and TRBJ1-1, with D uncertain. Trimming stripped 4 bases from V and 5 bases from J, with 15 bases between. Germline lookup yields CDR1 SGHRS and CDR2 YFSETQ. There are 14 residues in the CDR3.

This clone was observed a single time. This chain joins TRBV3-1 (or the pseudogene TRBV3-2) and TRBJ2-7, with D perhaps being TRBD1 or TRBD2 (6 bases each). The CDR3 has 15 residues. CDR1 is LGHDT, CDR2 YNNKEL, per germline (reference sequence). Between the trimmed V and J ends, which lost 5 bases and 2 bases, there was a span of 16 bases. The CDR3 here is CASSSRGGPAYEQYF. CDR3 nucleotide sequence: TGTGCCAGCAGCTCCAGAGGGGGGCCAGCCTACGAGCAGTACTTC.

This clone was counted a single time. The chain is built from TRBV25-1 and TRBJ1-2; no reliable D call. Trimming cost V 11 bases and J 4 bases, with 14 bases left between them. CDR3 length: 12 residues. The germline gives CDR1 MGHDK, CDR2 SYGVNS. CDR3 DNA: TGTGCCGAGCAGGACCGACTCTATGGCTACACCTTC. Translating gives CAEQDRLYGYTF.

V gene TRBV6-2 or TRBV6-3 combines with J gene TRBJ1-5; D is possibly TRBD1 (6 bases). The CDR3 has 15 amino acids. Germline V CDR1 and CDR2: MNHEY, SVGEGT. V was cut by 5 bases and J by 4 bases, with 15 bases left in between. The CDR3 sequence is CASSPRGLGNQPQHF. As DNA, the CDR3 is TGTGCCAGCAGTCCCAGGGGTTTGGGGAATCAGCCCCAGCATTTT.